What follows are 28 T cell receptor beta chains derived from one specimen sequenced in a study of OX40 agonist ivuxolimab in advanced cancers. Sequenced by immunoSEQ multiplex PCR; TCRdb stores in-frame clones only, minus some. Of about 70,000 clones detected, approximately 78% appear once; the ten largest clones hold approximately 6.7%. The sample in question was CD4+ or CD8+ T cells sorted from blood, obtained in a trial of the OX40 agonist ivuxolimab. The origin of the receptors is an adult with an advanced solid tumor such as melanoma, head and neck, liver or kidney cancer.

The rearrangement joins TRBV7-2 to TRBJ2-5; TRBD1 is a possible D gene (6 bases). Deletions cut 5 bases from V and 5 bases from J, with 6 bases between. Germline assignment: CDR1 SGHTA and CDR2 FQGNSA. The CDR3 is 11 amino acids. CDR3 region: CASSQGETQYF. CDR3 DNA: TGTGCCAGCAGCCAGGGGGAGACCCAGTACTTC.

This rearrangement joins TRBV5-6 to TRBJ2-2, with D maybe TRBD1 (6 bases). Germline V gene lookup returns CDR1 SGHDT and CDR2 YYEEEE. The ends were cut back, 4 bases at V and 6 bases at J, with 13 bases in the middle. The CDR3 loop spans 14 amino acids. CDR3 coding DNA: TGTGCCAGCAGCGACCTCAGGGGATCCGGGGAGCTGTTTTTT. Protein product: CASSDLRGSGELFF.

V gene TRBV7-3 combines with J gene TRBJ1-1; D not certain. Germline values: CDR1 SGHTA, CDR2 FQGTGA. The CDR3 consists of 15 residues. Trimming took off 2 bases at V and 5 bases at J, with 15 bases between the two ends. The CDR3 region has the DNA TGTGCCAGCAGCTTACGCGGAGGGATTGGGACTGAAGCTTTCTTT. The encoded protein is CASSLRGGIGTEAFF.

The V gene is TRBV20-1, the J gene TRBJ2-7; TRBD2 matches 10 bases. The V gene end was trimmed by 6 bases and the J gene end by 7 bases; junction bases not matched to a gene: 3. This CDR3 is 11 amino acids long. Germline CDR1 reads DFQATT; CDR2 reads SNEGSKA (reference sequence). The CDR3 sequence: CSAGSGGEQYV. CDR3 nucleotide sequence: TGCAGTGCGGGTAGCGGGGGGGAGCAGTACGTC.

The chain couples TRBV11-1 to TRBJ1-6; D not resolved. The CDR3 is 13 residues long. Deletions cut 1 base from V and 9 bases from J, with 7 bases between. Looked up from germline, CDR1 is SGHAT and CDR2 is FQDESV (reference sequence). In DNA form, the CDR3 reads TGTGCCAGCAGCTTAGATCGTGGTTCACCCCTCCACTTT. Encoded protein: CASSLDRGSPLHF.

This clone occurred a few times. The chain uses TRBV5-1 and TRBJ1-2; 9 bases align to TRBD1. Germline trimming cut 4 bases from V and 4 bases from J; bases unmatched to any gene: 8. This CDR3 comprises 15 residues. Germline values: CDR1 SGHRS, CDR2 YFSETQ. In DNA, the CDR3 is TGCGCCAGCAGCGCCCGGGACAGGGTTTCCTATGGCTACACCTTC. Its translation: CASSARDRVSYGYTF.

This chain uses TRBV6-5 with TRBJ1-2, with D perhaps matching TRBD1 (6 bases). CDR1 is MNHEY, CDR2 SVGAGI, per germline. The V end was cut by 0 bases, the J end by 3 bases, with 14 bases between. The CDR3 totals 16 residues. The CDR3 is CASSYSRTATYYGYTF. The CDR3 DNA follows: TGTGCCAGCAGTTACTCCAGGACAGCCACCTACTATGGCTACACCTTC.

The CDR3 region has the DNA TGTGCCAGCAGCCGGGCGGGGGGGAGCAATCAGCCCCAGCATTTT. This translates into CASSRAGGSNQPQHF. This rearrangement joins TRBV7-9 to TRBJ1-5, with D possibly being TRBD1 (5 bases). Germline V gene data show CDR1 as SEHNR and CDR2 as FQNEAQ (reference sequence). Trimming pared 5 bases from V and 1 base from J, leaving 12 bases between. The CDR3 runs 15 residues.

CDR3 nucleotides: TGTGCCAGCAGCGTAGAACCTGGTACGCAGTATTTT. Translating gives CASSVEPGTQYF. The chain has TRBV9 and TRBJ2-3; D call uncertain. The CDR3 totals 12 residues. Looked up from germline, CDR1 is SGDLS and CDR2 is YYNGEE. The V gene lost 0 bases and the J gene lost 8 bases, with 7 bases spanning the gap.

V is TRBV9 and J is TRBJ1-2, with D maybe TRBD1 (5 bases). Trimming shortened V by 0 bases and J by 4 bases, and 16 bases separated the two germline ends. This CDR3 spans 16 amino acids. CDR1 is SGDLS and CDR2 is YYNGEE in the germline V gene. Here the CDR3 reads CASSVAPQGPTYGYTF. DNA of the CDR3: TGTGCCAGCAGCGTAGCCCCGCAGGGCCCAACCTATGGCTACACCTTC.

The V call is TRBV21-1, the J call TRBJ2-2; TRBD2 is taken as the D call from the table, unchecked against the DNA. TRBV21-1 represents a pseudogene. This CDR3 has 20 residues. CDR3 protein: CASIPGTGSSGRADTGELFF. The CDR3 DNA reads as TGTGCCAGCATCCCCGGGACAGGGTCTAGCGGGAGGGCCGACACCGGGGAGCTGTTTTTT.

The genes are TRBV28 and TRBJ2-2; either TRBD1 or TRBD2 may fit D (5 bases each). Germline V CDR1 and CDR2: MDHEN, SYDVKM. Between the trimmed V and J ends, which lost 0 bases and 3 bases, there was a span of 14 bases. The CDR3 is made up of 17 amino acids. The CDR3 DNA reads TGTGCCAGCAGTTTATGGGGATCGGGGCGGGACACCGGGGAGCTGTTTTTT. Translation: CASSLWGSGRDTGELFF.

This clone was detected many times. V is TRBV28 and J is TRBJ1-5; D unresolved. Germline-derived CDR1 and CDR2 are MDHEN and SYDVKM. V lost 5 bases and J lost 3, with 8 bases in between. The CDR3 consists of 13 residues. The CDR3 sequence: CASSPPNNQPQHF. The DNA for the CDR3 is TGTGCCAGCAGTCCCCCCAACAATCAGCCCCAGCATTTT.

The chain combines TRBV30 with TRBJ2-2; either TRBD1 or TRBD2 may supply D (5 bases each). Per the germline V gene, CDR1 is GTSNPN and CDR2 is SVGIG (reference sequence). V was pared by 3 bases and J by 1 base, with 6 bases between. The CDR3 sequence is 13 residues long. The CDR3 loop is CAWRGENTGELFF. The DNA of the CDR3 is TGTGCCTGGAGGGGGGAGAACACCGGGGAGCTGTTTTTT.

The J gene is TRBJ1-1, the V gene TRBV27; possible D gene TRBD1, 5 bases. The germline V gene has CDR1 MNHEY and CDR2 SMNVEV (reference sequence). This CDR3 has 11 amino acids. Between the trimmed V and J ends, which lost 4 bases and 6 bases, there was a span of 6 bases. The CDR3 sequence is CASSWGAEAFF. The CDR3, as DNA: TGTGCCAGCAGTTGGGGGGCTGAAGCTTTCTTT.

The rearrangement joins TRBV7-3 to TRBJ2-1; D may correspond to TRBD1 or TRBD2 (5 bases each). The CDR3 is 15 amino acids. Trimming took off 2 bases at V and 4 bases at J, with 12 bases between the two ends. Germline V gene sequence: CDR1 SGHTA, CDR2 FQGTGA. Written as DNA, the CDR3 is TGTGCCAGCAGCTTAGGGGGAACAGCTTACAATGAGCAGTTCTTC. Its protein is CASSLGGTAYNEQFF.

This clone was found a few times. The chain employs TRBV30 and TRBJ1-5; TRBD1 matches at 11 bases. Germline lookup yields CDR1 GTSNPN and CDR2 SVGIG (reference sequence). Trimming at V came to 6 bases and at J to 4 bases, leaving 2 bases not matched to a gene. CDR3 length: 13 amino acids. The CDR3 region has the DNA TGTGCCTGTGGACAGGGGGCGAATCAGCCCCAGCATTTT. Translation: CACGQGANQPQHF.

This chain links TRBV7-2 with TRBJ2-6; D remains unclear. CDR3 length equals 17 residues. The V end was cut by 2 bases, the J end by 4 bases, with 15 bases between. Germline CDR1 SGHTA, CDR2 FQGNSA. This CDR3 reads CASSLSSVGRGANVLTF. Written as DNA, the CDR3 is TGTGCCAGCAGCTTAAGTTCGGTAGGAAGAGGGGCCAACGTCCTGACTTTC. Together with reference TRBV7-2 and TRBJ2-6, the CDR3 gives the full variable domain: GAGVSQSPSNKVTEKGKDVELRCDPISGHTALYWYRQSLGQGLEFLIYFQGNSAPDKSGLPSDRFSAERTGGSVSTLTIQRTQQEDSAVYLCASSLSSVGRGANVLTFGAGSRLTVL.

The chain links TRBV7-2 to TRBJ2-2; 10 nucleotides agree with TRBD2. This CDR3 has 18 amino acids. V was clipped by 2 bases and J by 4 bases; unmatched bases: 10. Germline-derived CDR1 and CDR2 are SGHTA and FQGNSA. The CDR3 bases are TGTGCCAGCAGCTTACCCCTAGCGGGAGATCTCGGCACCGGGGAGCTGTTTTTT. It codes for CASSLPLAGDLGTGELFF. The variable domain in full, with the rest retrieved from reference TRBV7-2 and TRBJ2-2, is GAGVSQSPSNKVTEKGKDVELRCDPISGHTALYWYRQSLGQGLEFLIYFQGNSAPDKSGLPSDRFSAERTGGSVSTLTIQRTQQEDSAVYLCASSLPLAGDLGTGELFFGEGSRLTVL.

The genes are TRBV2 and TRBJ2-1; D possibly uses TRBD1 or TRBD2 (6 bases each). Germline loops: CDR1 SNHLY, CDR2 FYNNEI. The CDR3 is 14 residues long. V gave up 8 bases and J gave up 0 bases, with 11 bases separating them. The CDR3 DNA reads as TGTGCCAGCCGAGGGGGGTCCTCCTACAATGAGCAGTTCTTC. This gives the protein CASRGGSSYNEQFF.

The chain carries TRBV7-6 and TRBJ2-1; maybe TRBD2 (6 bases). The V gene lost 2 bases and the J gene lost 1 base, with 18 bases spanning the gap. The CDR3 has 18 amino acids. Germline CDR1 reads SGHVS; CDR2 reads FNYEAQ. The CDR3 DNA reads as TGTGCCAGCAGCTTAAGGTCCGGGTGGGAGGTGTCCTACAATGAGCAGTTCTTC. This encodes CASSLRSGWEVSYNEQFF. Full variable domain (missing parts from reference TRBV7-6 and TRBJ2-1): GAGVSQSPRYKVTKRGQDVALRCDPISGHVSLYWYRQALGQGPEFLTYFNYEAQQDKSGLPNDRFSAERPEGSISTLTIQRTEQRDSAMYRCASSLRSGWEVSYNEQFFGPGTRLTVL.

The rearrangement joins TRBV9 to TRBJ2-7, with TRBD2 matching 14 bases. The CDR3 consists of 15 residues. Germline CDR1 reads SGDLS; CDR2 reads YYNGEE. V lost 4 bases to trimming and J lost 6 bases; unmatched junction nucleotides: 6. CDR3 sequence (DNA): TGTGCCAGCAGCCCCCAGGGACTAGCGGGGGCCGAGCAGTACTTC. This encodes CASSPQGLAGAEQYF. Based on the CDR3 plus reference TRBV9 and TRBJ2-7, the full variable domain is DSGVTQTPKHLITATGQRVTLRCSPRSGDLSVYWYQQSLDQGLQFLIQYYNGEERAKGNILERFSAQQFPDLHSELNLSSLELGDSALYFCASSPQGLAGAEQYFGPGTRLTVT.

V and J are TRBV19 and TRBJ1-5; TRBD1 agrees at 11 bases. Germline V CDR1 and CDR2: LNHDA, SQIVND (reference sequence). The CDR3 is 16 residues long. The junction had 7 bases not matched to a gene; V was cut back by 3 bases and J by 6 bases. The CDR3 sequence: CASSIGADRGLQPQHF. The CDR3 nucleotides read TGTGCCAGTAGTATCGGGGCGGACAGGGGGCTTCAGCCCCAGCATTTT.

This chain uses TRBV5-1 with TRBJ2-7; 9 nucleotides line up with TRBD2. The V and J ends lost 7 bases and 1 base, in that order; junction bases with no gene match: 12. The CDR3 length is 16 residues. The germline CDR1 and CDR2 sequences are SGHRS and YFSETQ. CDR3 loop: CASGRSTSGYSYEQYF. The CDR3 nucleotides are TGCGCCAGCGGGAGGTCGACTAGCGGATATTCCTACGAGCAGTACTTC.

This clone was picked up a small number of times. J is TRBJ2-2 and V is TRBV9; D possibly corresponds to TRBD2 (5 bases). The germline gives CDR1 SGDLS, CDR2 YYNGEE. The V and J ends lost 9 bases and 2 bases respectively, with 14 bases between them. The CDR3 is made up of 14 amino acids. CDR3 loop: CATTRAANTGELFF. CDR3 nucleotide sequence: TGTGCCACCACGAGGGCGGCTAACACCGGGGAGCTGTTTTTT. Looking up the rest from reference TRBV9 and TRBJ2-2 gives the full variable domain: DSGVTQTPKHLITATGQRVTLRCSPRSGDLSVYWYQQSLDQGLQFLIQYYNGEERAKGNILERFSAQQFPDLHSELNLSSLELGDSALYFCATTRAANTGELFFGEGSRLTVL.

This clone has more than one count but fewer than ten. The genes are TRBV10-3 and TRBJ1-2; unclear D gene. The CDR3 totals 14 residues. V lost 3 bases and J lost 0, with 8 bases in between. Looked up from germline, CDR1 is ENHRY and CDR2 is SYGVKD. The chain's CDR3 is CAISDPATNYGYTF. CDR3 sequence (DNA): TGTGCCATCAGTGATCCGGCAACTAACTATGGCTACACCTTC.

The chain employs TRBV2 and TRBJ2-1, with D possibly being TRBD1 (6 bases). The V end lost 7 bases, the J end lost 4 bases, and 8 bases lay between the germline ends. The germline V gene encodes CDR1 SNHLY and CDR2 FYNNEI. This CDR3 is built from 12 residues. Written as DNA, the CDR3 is TGTGCCAGCATGGGGGCTTACAATGAGCAGTTCTTC. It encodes CASMGAYNEQFF. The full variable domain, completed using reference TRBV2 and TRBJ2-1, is EPEVTQTPSHQVTQMGQEVILRCVPISNHLYFYWYRQILGQKVEFLVSFYNNEISEKSEIFDDQFSVERPDGSNFTLKIRSTKLEDSAMYFCASMGAYNEQFFGPGTRLTVL.

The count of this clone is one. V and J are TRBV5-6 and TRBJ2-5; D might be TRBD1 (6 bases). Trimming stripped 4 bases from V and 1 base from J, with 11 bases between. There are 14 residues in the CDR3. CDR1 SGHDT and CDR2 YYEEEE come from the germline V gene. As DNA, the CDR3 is TGTGCCAGCAGCAGCAGGGGCGGCCAAGAGACCCAGTACTTC. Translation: CASSSRGGQETQYF.